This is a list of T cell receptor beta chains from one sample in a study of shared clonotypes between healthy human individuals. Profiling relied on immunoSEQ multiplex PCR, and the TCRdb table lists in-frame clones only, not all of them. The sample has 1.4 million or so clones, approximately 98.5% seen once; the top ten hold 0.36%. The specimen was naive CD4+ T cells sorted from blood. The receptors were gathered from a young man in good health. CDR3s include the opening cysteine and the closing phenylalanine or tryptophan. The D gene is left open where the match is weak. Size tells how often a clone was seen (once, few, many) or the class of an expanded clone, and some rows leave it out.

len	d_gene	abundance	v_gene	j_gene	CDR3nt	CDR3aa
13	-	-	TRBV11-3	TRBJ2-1	TGTGCCAGCAGCTTAGATGGGAGCGGTGAGCAGTTCTTC	CASSLDGSGEQFF
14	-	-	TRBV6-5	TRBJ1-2	TGTGCCAGCAGTTACTCGTACGGTAACTATGGCTACACCTTC	CASSYSYGNYGYTF
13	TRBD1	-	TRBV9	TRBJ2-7	TGTGCCAGCAGCACCCACAGGGGCGGGGAGCAGTACTTC	CASSTHRGGEQYF
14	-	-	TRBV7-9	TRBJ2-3	TGTGCCAGCAGCGCAGATACCCGGGAAGATCGGCAGTATTTT	CASSADTREDRQYF
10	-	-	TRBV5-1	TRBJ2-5	TGCGCCAGCACCGAAGAGACCCAGTACTTC	CASTEETQYF
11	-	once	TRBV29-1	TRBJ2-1	TGCAGCGTCGGTTTTGTAAATGAGCAGTTCTTC	CSVGFVNEQFF
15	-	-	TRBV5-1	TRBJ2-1	TGCGCCAGCAGCTTGGAGTACAGCGTTTACAATGAGCAGTTCTTC	CASSLEYSVYNEQFF
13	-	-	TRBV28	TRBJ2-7	TGTGCCAGCAGTTTGAGATTTCGGGACGAGCAGTACTTC	CASSLRFRDEQYF
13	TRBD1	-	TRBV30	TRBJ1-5	TGTGCCTGGAGCACAGGGGGATCTCAGCCCCAGCATTTT	CAWSTGGSQPQHF
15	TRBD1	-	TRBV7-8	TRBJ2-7	TGTGCCAGCAGCTTGGGACAGGGACTCTCCTACGAGCAGTACTTC	CASSLGQGLSYEQYF
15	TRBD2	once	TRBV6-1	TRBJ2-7	TGTGCCAGCAACGGAAGAGCGGGAGGCAGAGACGAGCAGTACTTC	CASNGRAGGRDEQYF
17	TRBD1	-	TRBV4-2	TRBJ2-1	TGTGCCAGCAGCCAAGTAGTCGGGACAGCGTCCTACAATGAGCAGTTCTTC	CASSQVVGTASYNEQFF
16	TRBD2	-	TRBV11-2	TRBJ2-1	TGTGCCAGCAGCCCCTTGGGGGCGGGAGGGCTAAATGAGCAGTTCTTC	CASSPLGAGGLNEQFF
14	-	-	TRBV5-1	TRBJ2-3	TGCGCCAGCAGCTTGGCCGCAAGCACAGATACGCAGTATTTT	CASSLAASTDTQYF
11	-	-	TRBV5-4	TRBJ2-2	TGTGCCAGCGGTTTCACCGGGGAGCTGTTTTTT	CASGFTGELFF
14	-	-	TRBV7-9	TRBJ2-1	TGTGCCAGCAGCAGGGGGGAGTCCTACAATGAGCAGTTCTTC	CASSRGESYNEQFF
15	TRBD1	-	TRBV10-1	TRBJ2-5	TGCGCCAGCAGTCGGGACAGGGGGAACCAAGAGACCCAGTACTTC	CASSRDRGNQETQYF
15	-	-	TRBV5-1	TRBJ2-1	TGCGCCAGCAGTTACAGGACACCTTCCCTCAATGAGCAGTTCTTC	CASSYRTPSLNEQFF
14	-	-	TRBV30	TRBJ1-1	TGTGCCTGGATGAAGGACCTCATGAACACTGAAGCTTTCTTT	CAWMKDLMNTEAFF
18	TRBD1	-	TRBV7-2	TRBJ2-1	TGTGCCAGCAGCTTAGCAGGCAGGGACAGAGGAATCTACAATGAGCAGTTCTTC	CASSLAGRDRGIYNEQFF
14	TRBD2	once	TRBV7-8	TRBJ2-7	TGTGCCAGCAGCTTCTGGACTAGCTCCTACGAGCAGTACTTC	CASSFWTSSYEQYF
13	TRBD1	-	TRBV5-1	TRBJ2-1	TGCGCCAGCAGCTTGGCCCAACAGGGGGAGCAGTTCTTC	CASSLAQQGEQFF
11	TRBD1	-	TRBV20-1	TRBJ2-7	TGCAGTGCGAGGGGGACAGGAGAGCAGTACTTC	CSARGTGEQYF
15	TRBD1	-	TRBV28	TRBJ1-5	TGTGCCAGCAGTTTGGGGACAGGGACGAATCAGCCCCAGCATTTT	CASSLGTGTNQPQHF
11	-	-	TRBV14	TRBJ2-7	TGTGCCAGCAGCCAAGTCACCGAGCAGTACTTC	CASSQVTEQYF
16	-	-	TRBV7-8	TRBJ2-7	TGTGCCAGCAGCTTTCAGACTGTGACTGGTGACTACGAGCAGTACTTC	CASSFQTVTGDYEQYF
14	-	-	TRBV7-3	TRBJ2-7	TGTGCCAGCAGCTTAACGAACGGTGGGGAAGAGCAGTACTTC	CASSLTNGGEEQYF
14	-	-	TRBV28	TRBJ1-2	TGTGCCAGCACCTCAGGGATCAATAACTATGGCTACACCTTC	CASTSGINNYGYTF
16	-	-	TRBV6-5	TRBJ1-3	TGTGCCAGCAGTTTCGGACAGCGGAACTCTGGAAACACCATATATTTT	CASSFGQRNSGNTIYF
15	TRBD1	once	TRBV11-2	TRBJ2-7	TGTGCCAGCAGCTTCCCCGACAGGGGACTGTACGAGCAGTACTTC	CASSFPDRGLYEQYF
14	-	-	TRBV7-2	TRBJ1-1	TGTGCCAGCAGCCTCGACCCCGCGAACACTGAAGCTTTCTTT	CASSLDPANTEAFF
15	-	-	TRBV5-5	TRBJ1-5	TGTGCCAGCAGCTTGCAGGGTAGGCATGGTCAGCCCCAGCATTTT	CASSLQGRHGQPQHF
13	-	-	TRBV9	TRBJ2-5	TGTGCCAGCAGCGTAGAAACGGAAGAGACCCAGTACTTC	CASSVETEETQYF
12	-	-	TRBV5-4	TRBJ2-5	TGTGCCAGAGGGGTCTGGGGGGAGACCCAGTACTTC	CARGVWGETQYF
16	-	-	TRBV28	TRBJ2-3	TGTGCCAGCAGTTCTCGAGAGGGGCATAGCACAGATACGCAGTATTTT	CASSSREGHSTDTQYF
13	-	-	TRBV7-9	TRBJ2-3	TGTGCCAGCAGCTTAGCCCAACCAGATACGCAGTATTTT	CASSLAQPDTQYF
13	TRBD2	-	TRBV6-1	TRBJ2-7	TGTGCCAGCCGACTAGCGGAGGCCTACGAGCAGTACTTC	CASRLAEAYEQYF
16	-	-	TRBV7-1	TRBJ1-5	TGTGCCAGCAGCCGGACAAGGTTATCTAGCAATCAGCCCCAGCATTTT	CASSRTRLSSNQPQHF
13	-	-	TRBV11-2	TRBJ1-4	TGTGCCAGCAGCTTAGTCCCCAATGAAAAACTGTTTTTT	CASSLVPNEKLFF
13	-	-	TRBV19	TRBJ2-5	TGTGCCAGTAGTCTCAGTGGCCGGGAGACCCAGTACTTC	CASSLSGRETQYF
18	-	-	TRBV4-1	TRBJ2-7	TGCGCCAGCAGCCAAGCGGTTTTCGGTAGCGGAAGCTCCTACGAGCAGTACTTC	CASSQAVFGSGSSYEQYF
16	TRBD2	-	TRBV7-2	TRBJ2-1	TGTGCCAGCAGGTCTAATAGCGGGAGCTCCTACAATGAGCAGTTCTTC	CASRSNSGSSYNEQFF
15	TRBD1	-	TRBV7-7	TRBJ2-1	TGTGCCAGCAGCCCGGGACAGCGAAATTACAATGAGCAGTTCTTC	CASSPGQRNYNEQFF
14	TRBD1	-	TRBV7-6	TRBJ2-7	TGTGCCACTTCGGGACAGGGGACGTCCTACGAGCAGTACTTC	CATSGQGTSYEQYF
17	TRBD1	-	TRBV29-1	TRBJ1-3	TGCAGCGTCCGGGACAGGGGGCCCGAAGGCCCTGGAAACACCATATATTTT	CSVRDRGPEGPGNTIYF
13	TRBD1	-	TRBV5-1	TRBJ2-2	TGCGCCAGCAGCGCACAGGGGCCCGGGGAGCTGTTTTTT	CASSAQGPGELFF